This TCR beta chain was sequenced in a study of blood T cell repertoires in COVID-19 (TCRdb year 2020). As for the study more broadly: Samples from collaborators originated in the United States, Italy and Spain and spanned both the acute and convalescent phases of COVID-19. The dataset comprised deeply sampled blood TCRbeta repertoires from subjects exposed to, actively infected with, or recovered from COVID-19. The repertoires were released in a freely available public database meant as a resource for research on the immune response to SARS-CoV-2. The material from the prospective study consisted of cDNA or gDNA derived from T cells, B-cell-depleted T cells, or PBMCs. Samples were obtained from the ongoing ImmuneRACE study (first 160 participants) and from about 1,300 subjects provided by 6 global collaborators. Sample metadata almost always included a de-identified subject ID, COVID-19 status, age in years and sex. Where available, HLA class I and class II types were obtained from metadata supplied by the sample provider rather than from assay-based typing. General findings and caveats noted by the study authors: The amount of clinical and demographic metadata varied by source and participant and was provided uncurated.

The immunoSEQ Assay, a bias-controlled multiplex PCR, was used to amplify TCRbeta CDR3 regions from genomic DNA. The authors' analysis ran thus. The number of nucleated cells in each sample was estimated by amplification of reference gene primers within the assay. To quantify the absolute abundance of each unique TCRbeta CDR3 rearrangement, sequence reads were collapsed and filtered. For each sample, productive Simpson clonality was calculated as the square root of Simpson's diversity index across productive rearrangements. In TCRdb, the immuneACCESS table is reduced to in-frame sequences with V and J assigned. These tables do not hold every clone; where another copy was compared, an unresolved V gene accounts for under half, and the others remain unexplained. D and trimming come from the DNA, and the V and J calls and clone size come from that table. Counted in this sample were 15,000 to 20,000 clones; 65% to 85% of them appeared once. The ten top clones hold under 20% of the sample.

Collaborating institutions collected whole blood in K2EDTA tubes following their own protocols. For TCRbeta analysis, collaborators shipped samples as frozen whole blood, isolated PBMCs, or DNA extracted from either of those sample types. A word on this clone: Which antigen it targets is not known. One base away there is no much larger clone; base qualities are not given.

Between the V and J ends, shortened by 2 bases and 4 bases respectively, the junction contains 12 bases. According to the germline V gene, CDR1 reads SGHVS and CDR2 reads FQNEAQ. Including the terminal cysteine and phenylalanine, the CDR3 comprises 15 residues. Only the CDR3 region is kept as DNA, spanning 45 bases read in frame from base 1. This sequence uses TRBV7-8 and TRBJ2-1; tentative D gene TRBD2, with 5 bases matching. The specimen sequenced was peripheral blood. The source is a human donor in a cohort sampled during active COVID-19. Here is the DNA: TGTGCCAGCAGCTTATTAGGACTCGCATACAATGAGCAGTTCTTC. It translates as CASSLLGLAYNEQFF. Here the CDR3 is joined to the reference TRBV7-8 and TRBJ2-1 genes, and the full variable domain is: GAGVSQSPRYKVAKRGQDVALRCDPISGHVSLFWYQQALGQGPEFLTYFQNEAQLDKSGLPSDRFFAERPEGSVSTLKIQRTQQEDSAVYLCASSLLGLAYNEQFFGPGTRLTVL.